This is a list of T cell receptor beta chains from one sample in a study of blood T cell repertoires in COVID-19. Sequencing was performed with immunoSEQ multiplex PCR; in TCRdb, only in-frame clones are kept and a portion is missing. The table has some 530,000 clones, 75% to 90% seen once. The specimen was PBMCs or T cells enriched from blood (not recorded which). The receptors were gathered from a woman aged 60-70 years who had recovered from COVID-19. The CDR3 runs from the conserved cysteine through the conserved F or W. The D gene is left open where the match is weak. Clone size, where shown, is once, few, many, or a class for clones that have expanded.

D,J,V,size,DNA,CDR3
TRBD1,TRBJ2-7,TRBV11-3,-,TGTGCCAGCAGGATAGACAGGGGCCCCTACGAGCAGTACTTC,CASRIDRGPYEQYF
-,TRBJ2-7,TRBV11-2,-,TGTGCCAGCAGCTTAGAAACCGGGAACTCCTACGAGCAGTACTTC,CASSLETGNSYEQYF
TRBD1,TRBJ1-2,TRBV30,-,TGTGCCTGGAGTACTACAGGGGGCGTGGGACGTGGCTACACCTTC,CAWSTTGGVGRGYTF
TRBD1,TRBJ1-5,TRBV6-2/TRBV6-3,-,TGTGCCAGCAGTTACCCAGGGGGCGTTCAGCCCCAGCATTTT,CASSYPGGVQPQHF
TRBD1,TRBJ1-2,TRBV2,-,TGTGCCAGCAGGATCGGGACAGACTATGGCTACACCTTC,CASRIGTDYGYTF
-,TRBJ1-5,TRBV19,-,TGTGCCAGTACCTTCGCAGGGGCCTATAGCAATCAGCCCCAGCATTTT,CASTFAGAYSNQPQHF
-,TRBJ1-1,TRBV2,once,TGTGCCAGCAGTGATAGTTCCCGGGGGTTGAACACTGAAGCTTTCTTT,CASSDSSRGLNTEAFF
TRBD1,TRBJ2-3,TRBV15,-,TGTGCCACCAGCAGAAGCTCGGGACAGGGGATGAATACGCAGTATTTT,CATSRSSGQGMNTQYF
-,TRBJ1-4,TRBV10-2,-,TGCGCCAGCCGGGAGGGCGGTGAAAAACTGTTTTTT,CASREGGEKLFF
TRBD1,TRBJ2-2,TRBV11-2,-,TGTGCCAGCAGCTTAGTTAGGGGGCGGCTCACCGGGGAGCTGTTTTTT,CASSLVRGRLTGELFF
TRBD2,TRBJ2-2,TRBV4-1,-,TGCGCCAGCAGCCAAAACCTTCGGGGACTAGCGGGCGGGGAGCTGTTTTTT,CASSQNLRGLAGGELFF
-,TRBJ2-3,TRBV5-1,-,TGCGCCAGCAGCTTATCAGGGATCACAGATACGCAGTATTTT,CASSLSGITDTQYF
TRBD1,TRBJ1-1,TRBV9,-,TGTGCCAGCAGCGTGAGACCACAGGGGACTGAAGCTTTCTTT,CASSVRPQGTEAFF
TRBD1,TRBJ2-6,TRBV18,-,TGTGCCAGCTCACCGACAGGGGTTGGGGCCAACGTCCTGACTTTC,CASSPTGVGANVLTF
TRBD1,TRBJ1-2,TRBV24-1,-,TGTGCCACCAGTGATGAAACAGGGGGATATGGCTACACCTTC,CATSDETGGYGYTF
-,TRBJ1-5,TRBV5-1,once,TGCGCCAGCAGCTTGGATGGACGGCCAGGGGAGCCCCAGCATTTT,CASSLDGRPGEPQHF
-,TRBJ1-4,TRBV3-1/TRBV3-2,-,TGTGCCAGCAGCCGCGGGGGGACCACAGATGAAAAACTGTTTTTT,CASSRGGTTDEKLFF
-,TRBJ2-1,TRBV9,-,TGTGCCAGCAGCAACCGGGACTCGAATGAGCAGTTCTTC,CASSNRDSNEQFF
-,TRBJ1-2,TRBV5-1,-,TGCGCCAGCAGCTCGACCGGGTCTGCAGCCGCGGGCTACACCTTC,CASSSTGSAAAGYTF
-,TRBJ1-1,TRBV6-5,few,TGTGCCAGCATATTCGACAGACTGAACACTGAAGCTTTCTTT,CASIFDRLNTEAFF
TRBD1,TRBJ2-3,TRBV10-2,-,TGCGCCAGTCGGGGGACAGGGGCCACAGATACGCAGTATTTT,CASRGTGATDTQYF
TRBD2,TRBJ2-2,TRBV10-3,-,TGTGCCATCAGGCAAGCGGGGTCCAACACCGGGGAGCTGTTTTTT,CAIRQAGSNTGELFF
-,TRBJ1-1,TRBV7-9,-,TGTGCCAGCAGCTATCAGGGATCTGAAGCTTTCTTT,CASSYQGSEAFF
-,TRBJ1-5,TRBV7-2,-,TGTGCCAGCAGCTTAGGTTACAATCAGCCCCAGCATTTT,CASSLGYNQPQHF
-,TRBJ1-5,TRBV6-5,-,TGTGCCAGCATCGCGACAGGAGATAGCAATCAGCCCCAGCATTTT,CASIATGDSNQPQHF
-,TRBJ1-2,TRBV24-1,-,TGTGCCACCAGTGACACAGACAGGATCTATGGCTACACCTTC,CATSDTDRIYGYTF
-,TRBJ2-7,TRBV30,-,TGTGCCTGGAGTGTACGTACAGTGGCGAGCTCCTACGAGCAGTACTTC,CAWSVRTVASSYEQYF
TRBD1,TRBJ1-6,TRBV5-1,few,TGCGCCAGCAGCCCGGGACAGACCTACTCACCCCTCCACTTT,CASSPGQTYSPLHF
-,TRBJ2-2,TRBV19,-,TGTGCCAGTAGTATAAACTTCCCGAACACCGGGGAGCTGTTTTTT,CASSINFPNTGELFF
TRBD1,TRBJ1-5,TRBV24-1,-,TGTGCCACCTCCGGACAGGGTGGTCAGCCCCAGCATTTT,CATSGQGGQPQHF
-,TRBJ2-1,TRBV20-1,once,TGCAGTGCTAGTCAGATTGGTGTGGGGGGCTCCTACAATGAGCAGTTCTTC,CSASQIGVGGSYNEQFF
TRBD1,TRBJ1-1,TRBV18,-,TGTGCCAGCTCACCCCGACAGGGACAGAACACTGAAGCTTTCTTT,CASSPRQGQNTEAFF
TRBD1,TRBJ1-2,TRBV5-1,-,TGCGCCAGCAGCTTCAGGGGGTTGGACTATGGCTACACCTTC,CASSFRGLDYGYTF
TRBD2,TRBJ2-6,TRBV4-1,-,TGCGCCAGCAGCCCCCTTAGCGGGGGGGCCAACGTCCTGACTTTC,CASSPLSGGANVLTF
-,TRBJ1-1,TRBV9,-,TGTGCCAGCAGCGCCGGGACACAGAACACTGAAGCTTTCTTT,CASSAGTQNTEAFF
TRBD2,TRBJ2-3,TRBV10-1,-,TGCGCCAGCAGCCAACTAGCGGGGGAGTCTAGCACAGATACGCAGTATTTT,CASSQLAGESSTDTQYF
-,TRBJ1-2,TRBV2,-,TGTGCCAGCAACGAAGCAGGGGACTATGGCTACACCTTC,CASNEAGDYGYTF
TRBD1,TRBJ1-1,TRBV7-9,-,TGTGCCAGCAGCTTAAGGGACAGGGCTTTCTTT,CASSLRDRAFF
-,TRBJ1-1,TRBV6-6,-,TGTGCCACAACGGTACGGAACACTGAAGCTTTCTTT,CATTVRNTEAFF
-,TRBJ1-1,TRBV6-6,-,TGTGCCAGCAGTTACTCGGGACTGCTAAACACTGAAGCTTTCTTT,CASSYSGLLNTEAFF
TRBD2,TRBJ2-5,TRBV10-3,-,TGTGCCATCAGCGCGGGGGGTGGGGAGACCCAGTACTTC,CAISAGGGETQYF
-,TRBJ1-4,TRBV2,-,TGTGCCAGCAGTGAACTGACTGACAATGAAAAACTGTTTTTT,CASSELTDNEKLFF
-,TRBJ1-2,TRBV3-1/TRBV3-2,-,TGTGCCAGCAGCCTAGACAGAGCTATACTAAATGGCTACACCTTC,CASSLDRAILNGYTF
-,TRBJ1-3,TRBV21-1,-,TGTGCCAGCAGCAAAGCGCCGGGACAGGGTTTGGGCGGAAACACCATATATTTT,CASSKAPGQGLGGNTIYF
-,TRBJ2-3,TRBV24-1,-,TGTGCCACCAGTGCGGCGGGGCGGACAGATACGCAGTATTTT,CATSAAGRTDTQYF
-,TRBJ1-1,TRBV7-2,-,TGTGCCAGCAGCTTAGGTGCGAGCACTGAAGCTTTCTTT,CASSLGASTEAFF
TRBD1,TRBJ1-1,TRBV5-1,once,TGCGCCAGCAGCACGGGGACAGGGCCAAACACTGAAGCTTTCTTT,CASSTGTGPNTEAFF
-,TRBJ2-2,TRBV11-3,-,TGTGCCAGCAGCCGGGACTTCCTCGGGGAGCTGTTTTTT,CASSRDFLGELFF
TRBD2,TRBJ2-3,TRBV11-2,-,TGTGCCAGCAGCCCAAGACTAGCGGGGAGAGCAGATACGCAGTATTTT,CASSPRLAGRADTQYF
-,TRBJ1-2,TRBV29-1,-,TGCAGCGTCGGGGGGGGAGGCGGCTACACCTTC,CSVGGGGGYTF
-,TRBJ1-4,TRBV7-2,-,TGTGCCAGCAGCCGCTCCGGCGGGGGGTTGAGAGAAAAACTGTTTTTT,CASSRSGGGLREKLFF
-,TRBJ1-5,TRBV24-1,-,TGTGCCACCAGTGAGACAGGAAGGGATCAGCCCCAGCATTTT,CATSETGRDQPQHF
-,TRBJ1-2,TRBV5-5,once,TGTGCCAGCAGCCTCGGACAAAACTATGGCTACACCTTC,CASSLGQNYGYTF
-,TRBJ1-2,TRBV5-1,-,TGCGCCAGCAGTAAGGGGTCGAGCTATGGCTACACCTTC,CASSKGSSYGYTF
-,TRBJ2-5,TRBV2,-,TGTGCCAGCAGTTTAGAGAGAGAGACCCAGTACTTC,CASSLERETQYF